The rows below give T cell receptor beta chains drawn from one sample of a study of early T cells in non-severe SARS-CoV-2 infection. Using its own MiXCR run on the 5' RACE reads, TCRdb lists one record per CDR3 protein. The table includes approximately 110,000 distinct CDR3 sequences, 15% detected once. What was sequenced was whole blood. These receptors were obtained from an adult who was a healthcare worker with PCR-confirmed SARS-CoV-2 infection or an uninfected control (not recorded which). Both conserved end residues are trimmed from each CDR3.

TRBV7-2 | 16 | ASSLSSLGPGGTGELF
TRBV2 | 12 | ASSTGTGGQPQH
TRBV6-5 | 12 | ASSYSTQRETQY
TRBV18 | 11 | ASSPFAGDTQY
TRBV29-1 | 11 | SARTGGYNEQF
TRBV12-3/TRBV12-4 | 14 | ASTQGFGVRNSPLH
TRBV10-3 | 12 | AISESSGANVLT
TRBV5-1 | 12 | ASSSDWDYNEQF
TRBV4-1 | 11 | ASSQEAIQPQH
TRBV30 | 12 | AWSVQGMNTEAF
TRBV15 | 14 | ATSRESGTYDSPLH